These 13 T cell receptor beta chains share one sample of origin, sequenced in a study of T cell responses to AZD1222 COVID-19 vaccine. The protocol was immunoSEQ multiplex PCR, while the TCRdb copy is restricted to in-frame clones and leaves out a portion. The sample carries 77,000 or so clones, approximately 89% recorded once. The starting material was peripheral blood, obtained on day 0 of AZD1222 vaccination. These receptors originate from an adult in good health.

The CDR3 DNA follows: TGTGCCAGTACCCTAGGGGGGGGATCTGAAGCTTTCTTT. Translating gives CASTLGGGSEAFF. J is TRBJ1-1 and V is TRBV19, with TRBD1 as a possible D gene (6 bases). Germline V gives CDR1 LNHDA, CDR2 SQIVND (reference sequence). The CDR3 consists of 13 residues. The ends were cut back, 7 bases at V and 6 bases at J, with 15 bases in the middle.

The chain joins TRBV5-1 to TRBJ2-7; 7 nucleotides agree with TRBD1. V lost 3 bases, J lost 2 bases, and 5 bases stayed unmatched. The CDR3 contains 14 residues. Germline CDR1 SGHRS, CDR2 YFSETQ. CDR3 bases: TGCGCCAGCAGCTCCTCCGACAGGGCCTACGAGCAGTACTTC. This gives the protein CASSSSDRAYEQYF.

The V and J genes are TRBV12-3 or TRBV12-4 and TRBJ2-7, with a possible D match to TRBD1 (6 bases). V lost 7 bases to trimming and J lost 6 bases, with 13 bases between them. The CDR3 totals 12 residues. In nucleotides, the CDR3 is TGTGCCAGCAAAACAGGGTTGTCCGAGCAGTACTTC. Its translation: CASKTGLSEQYF.

This clone was seen once. The chain employs TRBV29-1 and TRBJ1-1; 7 nucleotides agree with TRBD1. V shed 7 bases and J 0 bases; nucleotides not matched to a gene: 5. There are 13 residues in the CDR3. Per germline, CDR1 SQVTM and CDR2 ANQGSEA. The CDR3 is CSAQDRLNTEAFF. Here the CDR3 DNA reads TGCAGCGCTCAGGACAGGCTGAACACTGAAGCTTTCTTT.

This sequence joins TRBV18 and TRBJ1-1; TRBD1 is a possible D gene (6 bases). V lost 3 bases to trimming and J lost 5 bases, with 10 bases between them. The CDR3 covers 13 residues. Germline CDR1 reads KGHSH; CDR2 reads LQKENI. CDR3 sequence: CASSPDRRTEAFF. CDR3 DNA: TGTGCCAGCTCACCCGACAGGAGGACTGAAGCTTTCTTT.

This chain connects TRBV12-5 to TRBJ2-1, with D perhaps TRBD1 (5 bases). The V end lost 4 bases, the J end lost 5 bases, and 15 bases lay between the germline ends. The CDR3 extends over 15 amino acids. Germline V gives CDR1 LGHNT, CDR2 FRNRAP. The CDR3 nucleotides read TGTGCTAGTGGTTCAGGGCCCGCCAGCAACAATGAGCAGTTCTTC. Its translation: CASGSGPASNNEQFF.

The CDR3 DNA reads TGTGCCAGCAGCTTAGCGGGAAACACCATATATTTT. Amino acid sequence: CASSLAGNTIYF. The gene calls are TRBV7-8 and TRBJ1-3; D is uncertain. Germline V gene data show CDR1 as SGHVS and CDR2 as FQNEAQ. The CDR3 consists of 12 residues. V lost 0 bases and J lost 4, with 1 base in between.

V usage is TRBV4-3 and J usage is TRBJ1-2; D gene unclear. The CDR3 is made up of 13 amino acids. Trimming removed 0 bases at V and 2 bases at J, with 4 bases between. Germline V CDR1 and CDR2: LGHNA, YSLEER. CDR3 sequence: CASSQENNYGYTF. In DNA, the CDR3 is TGCGCCAGCAGCCAAGAGAACAACTATGGCTACACCTTC.

The chain couples TRBV19 to TRBJ2-7; tentatively, D is TRBD1 (5 bases). CDR3 length equals 14 residues. Per germline, CDR1 LNHDA and CDR2 SQIVND (reference sequence). The germline V and J ends were trimmed by 7 bases and 2 bases, with 15 bases remaining between them. The CDR3: CASTQDMGTYEQYF. The DNA of the CDR3 is TGTGCCAGTACCCAGGACATGGGGACCTACGAGCAGTACTTC.

V usage is TRBV27 and J usage is TRBJ1-1; D not certain. Germline CDR1 and CDR2: MNHEY and SMNVEV (reference sequence). V shed 0 bases and J shed 1 base, with 6 bases lying between them. The CDR3 spans 14 residues. The CDR3 loop is CASSLSRGNTEAFF. The CDR3 region has the DNA TGTGCCAGCAGTTTATCGAGAGGGAACACTGAAGCTTTCTTT.

This clone has a handful of counts. The chain has TRBV19 and TRBJ1-1; unclear D gene. Germline V gene data show CDR1 as LNHDA and CDR2 as SQIVND (reference sequence). The ends were cut back, 6 bases at V and 0 bases at J, with 14 bases in the middle. The CDR3 covers 15 residues. This chain's CDR3 is CASRSSRLLNTEAFF. CDR3 coding DNA: TGTGCCAGTAGATCATCCCGATTATTGAACACTGAAGCTTTCTTT.

In DNA, the CDR3 is TGTGCCAGCAGCTTAGTCGGAGGGAAAGACACTGAAGCTTTCTTT. It codes for CASSLVGGKDTEAFF. The chain recombines TRBV7-9 with TRBJ1-1; no definite D call. The germline gives CDR1 SEHNR, CDR2 FQNEAQ (reference sequence). The CDR3 spans 15 residues. V lost 1 base and J 3 bases, leaving 12 bases between the germline ends.

CDR3 region: CASSLEFNYGYTF. Written as DNA, the CDR3 is TGTGCCAGCAGCTTAGAATTTAACTATGGCTACACCTTC. The rearrangement joins TRBV7-2 to TRBJ1-2; no firm D call. This CDR3 region has 13 residues. Germline V gene data show CDR1 as SGHTA and CDR2 as FQGNSA. The germline V and J ends were trimmed by 1 base and 1 base, with 4 bases remaining between them.